This TCR beta chain was captured in a study of cytotoxic CD8 clonotypes in ibrutinib-treated CLL. Study in general: By median roughly 72 months, around twelve had progressed and about 15 stayed remitted; responses had been 2 complete and 24 partial. On average, around 85,000 productive rearrangements and under 300,000 productive templates per sample. Notes on the study in general: Public clonotypes, rarely seen, contracted or held steady on treatment.

Trimming took 5 bases from V and 5 from J, leaving 19 bases between them. The CDR3 has 16 residues. CDR1 and CDR2 (germline): MDHEN, SYDVKM. With respect to this clone: Its antigen is unknown.

With sequencing, the targeted depth ranged from 1 in 200,000 to 1 in 1 million T cells. Using immunoSEQ multiplex PCR, the repertoire was profiled, and TCRdb retains in-frame clones only, with some absent. The data contain around 250,000 clones, less than 75% of them singletons. The TCR sequence derives from a human donor with chronic lymphocytic leukemia. The sample was PBMCs, taken after 24 months of ibrutinib treatment. The J gene is TRBJ2-1, the V gene TRBV28; weak D call: TRBD1 (5 bases). CDR3 protein: CASSRPHIGDNNEQFF. Written as DNA, the CDR3 is TGTGCCAGCAGTCGACCCCATATAGGGGATAACAATGAGCAGTTCTTC.